Listed below are T cell receptor beta chains from one sample, sequenced in a study of T cells expressing NK-cell markers. Reprocessing the 5' RACE reads, TCRdb reports a single entry for every CDR3 protein and omits DNA. This repertoire includes about 390,000 distinct CDR3 sequences. The sample consisted of blood T cells: a sorted CD56 or NKG2C T cell subset, CD4+ or CD8+ T cells, or bulk PBMC T cells (not recorded which). The receptors were gathered from a woman aged 45 to 65 in good health. CDR3s include the opening cysteine and the closing phenylalanine or tryptophan.

j_call,v_call,cdr3_aa
TRBJ1-5,TRBV6-5,CASSLLRNQPQHF
TRBJ1-2,TRBV10-3,CAIGDGGYGYTF
TRBJ2-1,TRBV12-3/TRBV12-4,CASSSGPRGNEQFF
TRBJ2-5,TRBV5-6,CASSLAGSREETQYF
TRBJ2-1,TRBV11-2,CASSFNPGLEEQFF
TRBJ2-1,TRBV18,CASSPRTSGLNNEQFF
TRBJ2-4,TRBV12-3/TRBV12-4,CASSPSSGGVNIQYF
TRBJ1-2,TRBV4-1,CASSRLSGQGRYGYTF
TRBJ1-5,TRBV12-3/TRBV12-4,CASSPTGRESQPQHF
TRBJ1-5,TRBV12-3/TRBV12-4,CASRVGTGAPKPQHF
TRBJ2-1,TRBV5-6,CASSLYGTGVNEQFF
TRBJ2-5,TRBV5-1,CASSPDVTQYF
TRBJ1-1,TRBV7-9,CASSPTTGMNTEAFF
TRBJ2-6,TRBV5-4,CASSLGQRVSGANVLTF
TRBJ2-1,TRBV12-3/TRBV12-4,CASSPRTGTFYNEQFF
TRBJ1-5,TRBV6-2/TRBV6-3,CASSETPSPQHF
TRBJ2-2,TRBV10-1,CASSESLAGGTGELFF
TRBJ2-5,TRBV29-1,CSVEDWTSGRGETQYF
TRBJ2-5,TRBV10-2,CASNHWDSQETQYF
TRBJ2-3,TRBV20-1,CSGRWLAGAADTQYF
TRBJ1-1,TRBV2,CASSGADRAAFF
TRBJ2-1,TRBV24-1,CATSDRTSVGNEQFF
TRBJ1-2,TRBV11-3,CASSLGLGQNYGYTF
TRBJ2-3,TRBV12-3/TRBV12-4,CASSHPGLASTDTQYF
TRBJ2-3,TRBV7-9,CASSLVASSTDTQYF
TRBJ2-3,TRBV5-1,CASSPGMGQGPDTQYF
TRBJ2-1,TRBV15,CATSRVAGGPFDEQFF
TRBJ2-7,TRBV20-1,CSASSDDEQYF
TRBJ2-5,TRBV12-3/TRBV12-4,CASSHSGTQYF
TRBJ1-2,TRBV7-9,CASIGTGGGGYTF
TRBJ1-1,TRBV19,CASMRQKNTEAFF
TRBJ2-1,TRBV7-6,CASSLLAGTSGRKEQFF
TRBJ1-1,TRBV6-1,CASSEAGGQTEAFF
TRBJ2-5,TRBV19,CASSMWGGQETQYF